This T cell receptor beta chain stems from a study of blood T cell repertoires in COVID-19. The CDR3 extends over 14 amino acids. CDR1 and CDR2 (germline): LNHNV, YYDKDF (reference sequence). The V and J ends lost 3 bases and 6 bases, in that order; junction bases with no gene match: 5. Profiling relied on immunoSEQ multiplex PCR, and the TCRdb table lists in-frame clones only, not all of them. The data hold some 100,000 clones, with about 90% observed a single time. This rearrangement joins TRBV15 to TRBJ1-1; 9 bases are shared with TRBD1. This receptor was identified in a man aged 50-60 years with acute or convalescent COVID-19. Sequenced input: peripheral blood. Here the CDR3 reads CATSRDRGSAEAFF. The DNA for the CDR3 is TGTGCCACCAGCAGGGACAGGGGATCAGCTGAAGCTTTCTTT.